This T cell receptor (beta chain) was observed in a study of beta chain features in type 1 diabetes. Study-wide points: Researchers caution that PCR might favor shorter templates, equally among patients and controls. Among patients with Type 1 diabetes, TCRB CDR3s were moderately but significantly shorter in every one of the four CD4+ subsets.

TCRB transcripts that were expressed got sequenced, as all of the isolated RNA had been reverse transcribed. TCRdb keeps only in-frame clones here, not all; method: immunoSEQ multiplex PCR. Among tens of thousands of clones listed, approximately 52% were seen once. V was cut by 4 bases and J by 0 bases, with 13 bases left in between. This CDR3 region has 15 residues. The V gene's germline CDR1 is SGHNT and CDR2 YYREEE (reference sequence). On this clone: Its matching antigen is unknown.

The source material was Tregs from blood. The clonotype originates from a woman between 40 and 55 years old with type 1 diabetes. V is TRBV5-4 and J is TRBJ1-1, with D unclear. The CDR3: CASSRSGLMNTEAFF. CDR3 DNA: TGTGCCAGCAGCAGGAGTGGCTTAATGAACACTGAAGCTTTCTTT.